The 26 T cell receptor beta chains below were found in one sample sequenced in a study of T-cell reconstitution after alpha-beta-depleted transplantation in children. The library targeted TCRbeta and was prepared with unique molecular identifiers. TCRdb redid the calling of the PCR reads with MiXCR, one entry per CDR3 protein. The top ten clones hold over 25% of a sample with about 980,000 distinct CDR3 sequences, about 31% of them seen once. The sequencing used PBMCs, mostly from graft donor cells, collected 360 days after TCRalphabeta/CD19-depleted stem cell transplant. These receptors all stem from a boy under two years old who had a stem cell transplant for SCID, so the T cells may come from the graft donor.

This clonotype appeared a few times. The chain uses TRBV12-3 or TRBV12-4 and TRBJ2-7; 7 bases match TRBD1. The CDR3 extends over 14 amino acids. Germline trimming cut 5 bases from V and 6 bases from J; bases unmatched to any gene: 10. CDR3 protein: CASSPRDRLSEQYF. The DNA of the CDR3 is TGTGCCAGCAGTCCTAGGGACAGATTGAGCGAGCAGTACTTC.

The genes are TRBV5-6 and TRBJ2-1, with D tentatively TRBD1 (6 bases). Germline loops: CDR1 SGHDT, CDR2 YYEEEE. The length of the CDR3 is 15 residues. V lost 1 base and J 6 bases, leaving 14 bases between the germline ends. This CDR3 reads CASSLLDRHSNEQFF. The CDR3 nucleotides read TGTGCCAGCAGCTTGCTGGACAGACATAGCAATGAGCAGTTCTTC.

The chain carries TRBV6-2 or TRBV6-3 and TRBJ2-7; 10 nucleotides align to TRBD2. CDR3 length: 15 amino acids. Germline CDR1 is MNHEY and CDR2 is SVGEGT. Unmatched junction bases numbered 8, after V lost 7 bases and J lost 2 bases. DNA of the CDR3: TGTGCCAGCACGACTAGCGGGCTTGCTGCCTACGAGCAGTACTTC. Translated, it gives CASTTSGLAAYEQYF.

V and J are TRBV5-1 and TRBJ1-6, with TRBD1 matching 9 bases. This CDR3 has 15 amino acids. Germline V CDR1 and CDR2: SGHRS, YFSETQ. Trimming removed 3 bases from V and 10 bases from J; junction bases left unmatched: 8. The CDR3 coding sequence is TGCGCCAGCAGCTGGCAGGACAGGGGAGGATCACCCCTCCACTTT. This sequence encodes CASSWQDRGGSPLHF.

This clonotype has more than one count but fewer than ten. The chain employs TRBV5-6 and TRBJ2-7; D is ambiguous. V lost 3 bases to trimming and J lost 6 bases, with 13 bases between them. This CDR3 is built from 13 residues. Germline CDR1 reads SGHDT; CDR2 reads YYEEEE. In nucleotides, the CDR3 is TGTGCCAGCAGCTCCTCTTTAAGATTCGAGCAGTACTTC. Residues: CASSSSLRFEQYF.

The chain combines TRBV10-3 with TRBJ2-2; 10 nucleotides match TRBD1. Germline loops: CDR1 ENHRY, CDR2 SYGVKD. V lost 3 bases and J lost 6; bases outside the gene matches: 10. The CDR3 has 17 residues. CDR3 region: CAISDHDRGRYSGELFF. Written as DNA, the CDR3 is TGTGCCATCAGTGACCACGACAGGGGGCGGTATTCCGGGGAGCTGTTTTTT.

This clonotype was seen more than once but under ten times. The chain carries TRBV25-1 and TRBJ2-1; D is perhaps TRBD2 (5 bases). Trimming shortened V by 3 bases and J by 9 bases, and 18 bases separated the two germline ends. Germline loops: CDR1 MGHDK, CDR2 SYGVNS. This CDR3 comprises 15 residues. This chain's CDR3 is CASSELKGLEPEQFF. The CDR3 region has the DNA TGTGCCAGCAGTGAGCTAAAAGGACTGGAACCTGAGCAGTTCTTC.

The chain joins TRBV5-1 to TRBJ2-5; no reliable D call. V was trimmed by 4 bases and J by 2 bases, leaving 12 bases between them. The CDR3 has 14 amino acids. The germline gives CDR1 SGHRS, CDR2 YFSETQ. The CDR3 protein is CASSRPLKQETQYF. CDR3 nucleotide sequence: TGCGCCAGCAGCCGACCGCTTAAACAAGAGACCCAGTACTTC. Based on the CDR3 plus reference TRBV5-1 and TRBJ2-5, the full variable domain is KAGVTQTPRYLIKTRGQQVTLSCSPISGHRSVSWYQQTPGQGLQFLFEYFSETQRNKGNFPGRFSGRQFSNSRSEMNVSTLELGDSALYLCASSRPLKQETQYFGPGTRLLVL.

This clonotype was counted between two and nine times. The rearrangement uses TRBV6-1 and TRBJ2-7; D is possibly TRBD1 (6 bases). Trimming removed 5 bases at V and 3 bases at J, with 17 bases between. Germline CDR1 and CDR2: MNHNS and SASEGT. The CDR3 loop spans 15 amino acids. In DNA form, the CDR3 reads TGTGCCAGCAGTCCGCAAGGACAGAGTTACTACGAGCAGTACTTC. It codes for CASSPQGQSYYEQYF.

The chain recombines TRBV6-1 with TRBJ1-3; 7 bases agree with TRBD1. CDR1 is MNHNS, CDR2 SASEGT, per germline. V trimming: 2 bases; J trimming: 8 bases; junction bases outside the gene matches: 27. This CDR3 is built from 21 residues. The CDR3 sequence: CASSEIPDGTVPRSLYDTIYF. In nucleotides, the CDR3 is TGTGCCAGCAGTGAAATCCCCGACGGGACAGTACCCCGTAGCCTCTATGACACCATATATTTT.

This clonotype was seen only a few times. The CDR3: CASSQVHHGPGDTGELFF. The CDR3 bases are TGCGCCAGCAGCCAAGTCCACCATGGGCCTGGGGACACCGGGGAGCTGTTTTTT. V gene TRBV4-3 combines with J gene TRBJ2-2; D is unclear. Per germline, CDR1 LGHNA and CDR2 YSLEER. CDR3 length: 18 residues. Trimming took off 1 base at V and 3 bases at J, with 18 bases between the two ends.

This clonotype was observed a few times. The V call is TRBV10-3, the J call TRBJ2-5; the D gene is possibly TRBD2 (6 bases). The germline V gene encodes CDR1 ENHRY and CDR2 SYGVKD. V was shortened by 6 bases and J by 0 bases, with 11 bases between the two germline ends. This CDR3 region has 14 residues. The CDR3 sequence: CAIRGLPNQETQYF. The CDR3 DNA reads TGTGCCATCAGGGGACTCCCCAACCAAGAGACCCAGTACTTC.

V is TRBV4-2 and J is TRBJ2-1; D unresolved. V shed 1 base and J shed 13 bases, with 14 bases lying between them. The CDR3 loop spans 13 amino acids. Germline assignment: CDR1 LGHNA and CDR2 YNFKEQ. The CDR3 nucleotides are TGTGCCAGCAGCCAAGCTAGTCCGTGGGCACAGTTCTTC. Translation: CASSQASPWAQFF.

This clonotype was recorded a few times. The chain recombines TRBV3-1 with TRBJ2-7, with D uncertain. This CDR3 region has 17 residues. V lost 0 bases, J lost 0 bases, and 15 bases lay in between. Looked up from germline, CDR1 is LGHDT and CDR2 is YNNKEL (reference sequence). This chain's CDR3 is CASSQDKRRTSSYEQYF. The CDR3 nucleotides are TGTGCCAGCAGCCAAGATAAGCGTCGGACGAGCTCCTACGAGCAGTACTTC.

The table lists this clonotype with a few counts. The rearrangement joins TRBV5-1 to TRBJ2-1; 14 nucleotides line up with TRBD2. CDR3 length equals 15 residues. Germline V gene data show CDR1 as SGHRS and CDR2 as YFSETQ. V was clipped by 4 bases and J by 10 bases; unmatched bases: 7. This CDR3 reads CASSRTSGGPGEQFF. The CDR3 coding sequence is TGCGCCAGCAGCAGGACTAGCGGGGGGCCCGGGGAGCAGTTCTTC.

The CDR3 loop reads CASSLLGVGYTF. The CDR3 DNA reads TGTGCCAGCAGCTTATTGGGGGTTGGCTACACCTTC. The chain couples TRBV7-2 to TRBJ1-2, with D tentatively TRBD1 (5 bases). The CDR3 is made up of 12 amino acids. Germline V lookup: CDR1 SGHTA, CDR2 FQGNSA. With 2 bases removed from V and 7 bases from J, the gap between germline ends came to 8 bases.

J is TRBJ1-3 and V is TRBV5-5; D is ambiguous. Germline loops: CDR1 SGHKS, CDR2 YYEKEE (reference sequence). The CDR3 is made up of 14 amino acids. The ends were cut back, 0 bases at V and 3 bases at J, with 7 bases in the middle. The CDR3 loop is CASSLGSYGNTIYF. In DNA, the CDR3 is TGTGCCAGCAGCTTGGGGAGCTATGGAAACACCATATATTTT. The entire variable domain, with the rest obtained from reference TRBV5-5 and TRBJ1-3, is as follows: DAGVTQSPTHLIKTRGQQVTLRCSPISGHKSVSWYQQVLGQGPQFIFQYYEKEERGRGNFPDRFSARQFPNYSSELNVNALLLGDSALYLCASSLGSYGNTIYFGEGSWLTVV.

The table lists this clonotype with a few counts. The chain has TRBV6-6 and TRBJ2-1; tentative D call: TRBD1 (6 bases). The CDR3 has 13 residues. Germline CDR1 is MNHNY and CDR2 is SVGAGI (reference sequence). V lost 2 bases and J 8 bases, leaving 10 bases between the germline ends. The CDR3: CASSYTGTDEQFF. The CDR3 DNA sequence: TGTGCCAGCAGTTACACAGGGACGGATGAGCAGTTCTTC.

This clonotype came up a few times. The CDR3 sequence is CASRSLGPPAGYTF. The CDR3 nucleotides read TGTGCCAGCAGGTCTTTGGGACCTCCAGCGGGCTACACCTTC. The chain joins TRBV6-1 to TRBJ1-2; possibly TRBD1 for D (5 bases). V was cut by 6 bases and J by 8 bases, with 19 bases left in between. Germline loops: CDR1 MNHNS, CDR2 SASEGT. CDR3 length: 14 amino acids.

The V and J genes are TRBV5-1 and TRBJ1-1; TRBD1 might be the D (5 bases). Germline CDR1 SGHRS, CDR2 YFSETQ. The length of the CDR3 is 13 residues. V was clipped by 3 bases and J by 2 bases, with 8 bases between them. The CDR3 loop reads CASSSDINTEAFF. Here the CDR3 DNA reads TGCGCCAGCAGCTCGGACATAAACACTGAAGCTTTCTTT.

This clonotype was seen a few times. V is TRBV7-6 and J is TRBJ2-3; 7 bases are shared with TRBD1. The germline V gene has CDR1 SGHVS and CDR2 FNYEAQ. This CDR3 spans 14 amino acids. Unmatched junction bases numbered 8, after V lost 5 bases and J lost 6 bases. CDR3 protein: CASSLGQILDTQYF. In DNA form, the CDR3 reads TGTGCCAGCAGCCTGGGACAGATTCTTGATACGCAGTATTTT.

V gene TRBV7-2 combines with J gene TRBJ2-7; 7 bases align to TRBD2. The CDR3 has 14 amino acids. Germline CDR1 reads SGHTA; CDR2 reads FQGNSA. J lost 6 bases, V lost 5 bases, and 10 bases had no gene match. This CDR3 is CASSPSGGFREQYF. The CDR3 nucleotides read TGTGCCAGCAGCCCTAGCGGAGGCTTTCGCGAGCAGTACTTC.

J is TRBJ1-1 and V is TRBV5-1, with no clear D. V lost 9 bases to trimming and J lost 1 base, with 10 bases between them. The CDR3 consists of 12 residues. Germline loops: CDR1 SGHRS, CDR2 YFSETQ. The CDR3 reads CATRAQNTEAFF. CDR3 nucleotides: TGCGCCACTAGGGCCCAGAACACTGAAGCTTTCTTT.

This clonotype was counted between two and nine times. V is TRBV12-3 or TRBV12-4 and J is TRBJ2-1; tentative D call: TRBD1 (5 bases). V lost 1 base, J lost 12 bases, and 16 bases lay in between. The CDR3 extends over 14 amino acids. The DNA for the CDR3 is TGTGCCAGCAGTTTAGATCCAGGGTATAGTGTGCAGTTCTTC. It encodes CASSLDPGYSVQFF.

The rearrangement joins TRBV9 to TRBJ2-3, with 12 bases fitting TRBD2. The CDR3 loop spans 18 amino acids. Germline V gene data show CDR1 as SGDLS and CDR2 as YYNGEE. V was clipped by 3 bases and J by 5 bases; unmatched bases: 13. The CDR3 is CASSGPQLAGGPGDTQYF. CDR3 nucleotides: TGTGCCAGCAGCGGTCCACAGCTAGCGGGGGGGCCGGGAGATACGCAGTATTTT.

This clonotype was seen a handful of times. V is TRBV20-1 and J is TRBJ1-1; no clear D. The ends were cut back, 4 bases at V and 0 bases at J, with 9 bases in the middle. The CDR3 is made up of 13 amino acids. Germline V gives CDR1 DFQATT, CDR2 SNEGSKA (reference sequence). The CDR3 region is CSAKGGVNTEAFF. The CDR3, as DNA: TGCAGTGCTAAGGGAGGCGTGAACACTGAAGCTTTCTTT.